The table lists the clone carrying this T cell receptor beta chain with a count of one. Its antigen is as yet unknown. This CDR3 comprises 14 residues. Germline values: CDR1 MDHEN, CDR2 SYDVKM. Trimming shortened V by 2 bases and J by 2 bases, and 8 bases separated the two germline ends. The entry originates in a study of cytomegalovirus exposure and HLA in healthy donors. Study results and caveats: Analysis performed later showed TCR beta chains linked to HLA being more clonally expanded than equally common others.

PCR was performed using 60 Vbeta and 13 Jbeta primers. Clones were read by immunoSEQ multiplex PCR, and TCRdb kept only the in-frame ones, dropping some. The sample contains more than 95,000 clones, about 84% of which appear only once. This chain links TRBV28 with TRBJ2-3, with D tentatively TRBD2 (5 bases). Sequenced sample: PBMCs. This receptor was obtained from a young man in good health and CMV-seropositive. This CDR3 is CASSLPGDTDTQYF. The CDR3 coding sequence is TGTGCCAGCAGTTTACCCGGGGACACAGATACGCAGTATTTT. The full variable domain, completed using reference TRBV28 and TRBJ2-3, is DVKVTQSSRYLVKRTGEKVFLECVQDMDHENMFWYRQDPGLGLRLIYFSYDVKMKEKGDIPEGYSVSREKKERFSLILESASTNQTSMYLCASSLPGDTDTQYFGPGTRLTVL.